These 21 T cell receptor beta chains share one sample of origin, sequenced in a study of sequential checkpoint blockade in melanoma (dated by TCRdb to about 2019). To prepare the library, the immunoSEQ multiplex PCR assay was applied. TCRdb carries this immuneACCESS record with in-frame sequences only. Its versions omit some clonotypes, under half of them owing to an unresolved V gene in the studies checked, with the rest unexplained. The sample profile shows about 13,000 clones; roughly four fifths of them were found once. The top ten hold roughly a quarter of the sample. The treatment or condition label here, explained by the study, means: randomized to nivolumab then ipilimumab (arm A) or the reverse (arm B). The source material was CD8+ T cells sorted from blood (inferred from file names), sampled from a patient given nivolumab and ipilimumab in sequence. All receptors come from a human donor with melanoma.

This chain connects TRBV4-1 to TRBJ2-3; TRBD1 agrees at 9 bases. The CDR3 sequence is 15 residues long. Germline loops: CDR1 MGHRA, CDR2 YSYEKL. After removal of 4 bases from V and 4 bases from J, the junction contained 6 bases not matched to a gene. The CDR3 is CASSPGTGLADTQYF. For the CDR3, the DNA is TGCGCCAGCAGCCCTGGGACAGGGTTAGCAGATACGCAGTATTTT.

This chain joins TRBV9 and TRBJ2-1; no reliable D call. V lost 5 bases and J 1 base, leaving 4 bases between the germline ends. This CDR3 spans 12 amino acids. Germline assignment: CDR1 SGDLS and CDR2 YYNGEE. CDR3 sequence (DNA): TGTGCCAGCAGTCCGTCCTACAATGAGCAGTTCTTC. Translation gives CASSPSYNEQFF.

J is TRBJ2-7 and V is TRBV14; the D gene is possibly TRBD2 (6 bases). The CDR3 is 14 residues long. The V end was cut by 6 bases, the J end by 5 bases, with 17 bases between. The V gene's germline CDR1 is SGHDN and CDR2 FVKESK. The CDR3 DNA sequence: TGTGCCAGCAGTTACGCGTCGGGACTCAACGAGCAGTACTTC. Protein sequence: CASSYASGLNEQYF.

V usage is TRBV4-2 and J usage is TRBJ2-3; 7 positions agree with TRBD2. Germline-derived CDR1 and CDR2 are LGHNA and YNFKEQ. The CDR3 runs 16 residues. Trimming took 0 bases from V and 6 from J; bases not matched to a gene: 9. For the CDR3, the DNA is TGTGCCAGCAGCCAAGATCCCCCGGGAGGAGGGGATACGCAGTATTTT. Translation gives CASSQDPPGGGDTQYF.

The rearrangement uses TRBV13 and TRBJ1-2; TRBD1 agrees at 9 bases. Germline CDR1 reads PRHDT; CDR2 reads FYEKMQ (reference sequence). The CDR3 runs 15 residues. Trimming removed 5 bases from V and 4 bases from J; junction bases left unmatched: 8. CDR3 sequence (DNA): TGTGCCAGCAGCACGGGACAGGGTTTTATCTATGGCTACACCTTC. Protein: CASSTGQGFIYGYTF.

The chain couples TRBV28 to TRBJ1-1; TRBD1 matches 8 bases. Germline V gives CDR1 MDHEN, CDR2 SYDVKM. This CDR3 spans 14 amino acids. Trimming removed 4 bases from V and 5 bases from J; junction bases left unmatched: 6. CDR3: CASSSARGPTEAFF. The CDR3 nucleotides read TGTGCCAGCAGTTCCGCCAGGGGGCCAACTGAAGCTTTCTTT.

This sequence joins TRBV4-3 and TRBJ2-7; the match to TRBD2 covers 10 bases. The germline CDR1 and CDR2 sequences are LGHNA and YSLEER. Unmatched junction bases numbered 4, after V lost 1 base and J lost 4 bases. The CDR3 is made up of 15 amino acids. The CDR3 bases are TGCGCCAGCAGCCAAGTAGCGGGAGGAGGGTACGAGCAGTACTTC. It translates to CASSQVAGGGYEQYF.

The chain combines TRBV7-6 with TRBJ2-1; 14 nucleotides agree with TRBD2. Germline V lookup: CDR1 SGHVS, CDR2 FNYEAQ. There are 17 residues in the CDR3. The V and J ends lost 5 bases and 0 bases, in that order; junction bases with no gene match: 3. DNA for the CDR3: TGTGCCAGCAGCCCCGGGACTAGCGGGGGCTCCTACAATGAGCAGTTCTTC. The encoded protein is CASSPGTSGGSYNEQFF.

This clone was seen more than once but under ten times. The rearrangement uses TRBV15 and TRBJ1-2; 8 nucleotides line up with TRBD1. Per germline, CDR1 LNHNV and CDR2 YYDKDF (reference sequence). The CDR3 length is 15 residues. Trimming took 1 base from V and 7 from J; bases not matched to a gene: 8. The CDR3 DNA reads TGTGCCACCAGCAGAGGACAGGGGATCTCCTTTGGCTACACCTTC. This codes for CATSRGQGISFGYTF.

The chain is built from TRBV7-9 and TRBJ2-7; D is uncertain. From germline, CDR1 is SEHNR and CDR2 FQNEAQ (reference sequence). CDR3 length: 11 residues. V lost 2 bases, J lost 6 bases, and 5 bases lay in between. The chain's CDR3 is CASSLRVEQYF. The CDR3 nucleotides read TGTGCCAGCAGCTTACGGGTCGAGCAGTACTTC.

This chain connects TRBV28 to TRBJ2-5; no definite D call. The germline gives CDR1 MDHEN, CDR2 SYDVKM. There are 13 residues in the CDR3. Trimming cost V 5 bases and J 1 base, with 8 bases left between them. The CDR3 reads CASSIGVQETQYF. The CDR3 DNA follows: TGTGCCAGCAGTATAGGAGTCCAAGAGACCCAGTACTTC.

The chain is built from TRBV13 and TRBJ2-1; a weak D match, TRBD1 (6 bases). The CDR3 extends over 16 amino acids. The germline gives CDR1 PRHDT, CDR2 FYEKMQ (reference sequence). Trimming took 3 bases from V and 2 from J, leaving 14 bases between them. The CDR3 DNA is TGTGCCAGCAGCTTCTATCAGGGGTGGCCCTACAATGAGCAGTTCTTC. As protein: CASSFYQGWPYNEQFF.

The chain couples TRBV7-9 to TRBJ2-7; D is perhaps TRBD2 (5 bases). Trimming stripped 7 bases from V and 3 bases from J, with 13 bases between. Looked up from germline, CDR1 is SEHNR and CDR2 is FQNEAQ (reference sequence). CDR3 size: 13 residues. CDR3 nucleotides: TGTGCCAGCACCCCGAAGCGGAGCTACGAGCAGTACTTC. It translates to CASTPKRSYEQYF.

The CDR3: CASGRAGVLETQYF. The CDR3 nucleotides are TGTGCCAGCGGAAGAGCGGGAGTATTGGAGACCCAGTACTTC. The rearrangement links TRBV11-2 to TRBJ2-5, with TRBD2 identical over 8 bases. Trimming at V came to 8 bases and at J to 5 bases, leaving 10 bases not matched to a gene. Germline CDR1 and CDR2: SGHAT and FQNNGV. The CDR3 length is 14 residues.

This rearrangement joins TRBV6-6 to TRBJ1-5; TRBD1 agrees at 10 bases. Losses at the gene ends were 0 bases for V and 5 bases for J; bases not matched to a gene: 4. CDR3 length: 16 amino acids. Germline assignment: CDR1 MNHNY and CDR2 SVGAGI (reference sequence). This CDR3 reads CASSYSGTGDHQPQHF. In nucleotides, the CDR3 is TGTGCCAGCAGTTACTCAGGGACAGGGGACCATCAGCCCCAGCATTTT.

The chain employs TRBV2 and TRBJ1-1, with 7 bases that match TRBD1. With 6 bases clipped from V and 0 bases from J, the junction kept 4 bases outside the gene matches. This CDR3 region has 14 residues. Germline V gene sequence: CDR1 SNHLY, CDR2 FYNNEI. The CDR3 coding sequence is TGTGCCAGCAGCTGGACAGGAATGAACACTGAAGCTTTCTTT. It translates to CASSWTGMNTEAFF.

The V call is TRBV20-1, the J call TRBJ2-3; 8 nucleotides line up with TRBD1. The length of the CDR3 is 11 residues. V lost 0 bases to trimming and J lost 12 bases; unmatched junction nucleotides: 2. From germline, CDR1 is DFQATT and CDR2 SNEGSKA (reference sequence). The CDR3 bases are TGCAGTGCTAGAGATGGGACAGGCCAGTATTTT. Residues: CSARDGTGQYF.

The chain carries TRBV4-3 and TRBJ2-3; 8 nucleotides line up with TRBD1. From germline, CDR1 is LGHNA and CDR2 YSLEER. V dropped 3 bases and J dropped 4; count of bases not matched to a gene: 3. This CDR3 comprises 14 residues. The CDR3 nucleotides read TGCGCCAGCAGCCAGTCGGACAGGGCAGATACGCAGTATTTT. As protein: CASSQSDRADTQYF.

This clone came up once. V and J are TRBV7-8 and TRBJ2-1; 9 bases fit TRBD2. The trim removed 4 bases at V and 9 bases at J, leaving 16 bases unmatched. The V gene's germline CDR1 is SGHVS and CDR2 FQNEAQ. The length of the CDR3 is 17 residues. DNA of the CDR3: TGTGCCAGCAGCTCAACCCCCGGGACTAGCTCACAGGGTGAGCAGTTCTTC. Translated: CASSSTPGTSSQGEQFF.

The chain has TRBV6-4 and TRBJ2-7, with 8 bases that match TRBD1. Germline assignment: CDR1 MRHNA and CDR2 SNTAGT. V shed 6 bases, J shed 7 bases, and the junction held 11 bases outside the gene matches. The CDR3 consists of 14 residues. DNA for the CDR3: TGTGCCAGCAGCGAGACAGGGGACCTACGAGAGCAGTACTTC. Protein product: CASSETGDLREQYF.

The sample holds one count of this clone. One end of the junction does not line up with germline, which may come from a read error. The chain recombines TRBV7-7 with TRBJ2-7; a possible D gene is TRBD2 (5 bases). Germline V lookup: CDR1 SSHAT, CDR2 FNYEAQ (reference sequence). The CDR3 contains 14 residues. This CDR3 reads CASSLGPGTYEQYF. CDR3 nucleotides: TGTGCTAGCAGCTTAGGGCCGGGGACCTACGAGCAGTACTTC.